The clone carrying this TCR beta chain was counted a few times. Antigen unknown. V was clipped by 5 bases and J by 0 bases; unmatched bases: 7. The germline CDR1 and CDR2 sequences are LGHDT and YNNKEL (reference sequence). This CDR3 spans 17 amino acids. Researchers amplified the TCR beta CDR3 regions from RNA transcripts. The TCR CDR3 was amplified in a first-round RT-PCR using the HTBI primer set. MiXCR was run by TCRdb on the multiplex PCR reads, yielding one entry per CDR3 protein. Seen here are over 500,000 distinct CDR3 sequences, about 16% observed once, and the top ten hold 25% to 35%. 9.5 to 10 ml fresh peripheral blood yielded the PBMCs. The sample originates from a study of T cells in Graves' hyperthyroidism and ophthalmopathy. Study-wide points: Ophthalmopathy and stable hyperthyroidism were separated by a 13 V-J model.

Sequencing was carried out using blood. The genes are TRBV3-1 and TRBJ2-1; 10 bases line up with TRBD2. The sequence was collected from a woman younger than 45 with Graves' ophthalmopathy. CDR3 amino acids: CASSWTSGRGSYNEQFF. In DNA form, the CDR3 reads TGTGCCAGCAGCTGGACTAGCGGCCGGGGCTCCTACAATGAGCAGTTCTTC.